The clone carrying this T cell receptor (beta chain) occurred many times. Its antigen is still unknown. The study profiled TCR beta VDJ and CDR3 using genomic DNA as template. TCRdb fed the reads into MiXCR, producing one record per CDR3 protein. This sample carries roughly 130,000 distinct CDR3 sequences, over 45% of them seen once, and the ten largest clones take about 2.5%. The data stem from a study of CD8+CD57+ T cells in acquired aplastic anemia. Whole-study results and caveats: Found in both controls and patients were some 30 CD8+ CDR3 sequences.

CDR1 is LNHNV, CDR2 YYDKDF, per germline (reference sequence). This CDR3 is built from 16 residues. V was trimmed by 4 bases and J by 2 bases, leaving 15 bases between them. This TCR came from a human donor in good health, serving as a control. The source material was sorted CD4+, CD8+, or CD8+CD57+ T cells (not recorded which) from PBMCs. The chain uses TRBV15 and TRBJ1-3, with D maybe TRBD1 (5 bases). The CDR3 is CATSTPGTGTGNTIYF. The CDR3 DNA reads as TGTGCCACCAGCACCCCCGGGACGGGGACTGGAAACACCATATATTTT.